The sample holds a few counts of the clone carrying this T cell receptor (beta chain). This entry comes from a study of blood T cells in healthy people across ages. Study overall: Every two T cells gave about one barcoded beta molecule via template switching.

Through a sample-barcoded 5' primer and a J-beta primer mix, a second PCR was run for roughly 6 to 12 cycles. Researchers report that a template-switch adaptor with 12 random nucleotides tagged each cDNA molecule. TCRdb reprocessed the 5' RACE reads with MiXCR, giving one entry per CDR3 protein. The table has roughly 550,000 distinct CDR3 sequences, under 30% seen once. These data are also associated with another study on T cells of mothers and their children.

Sample: blood. This clonotype was sampled from a boy younger than 18 in good health.

In nucleotides, the CDR3 is TGTGCCAGCAGCTTAGTTGCGGAGGGCCGCTACGAGCAGTACTTC. It yields the protein CASSLVAEGRYEQYF. The rearrangement joins TRBV7-2 to TRBJ2-7, with D perhaps TRBD2 (6 bases). CDR3 size: 15 residues. Trimming pared 1 base from V and 3 bases from J, leaving 13 bases between. CDR1 is SGHTA and CDR2 is FQGNSA in the germline V gene.